This entry lists 3 T cell receptor beta chains sequenced from one sample in a study of OX40 agonist ivuxolimab in advanced cancers. The protocol was immunoSEQ multiplex PCR, while the TCRdb copy is restricted to in-frame clones and leaves out a portion. In the table there are tens of thousands of clones, roughly 87% of which are singletons. The sample in question was CD4+ or CD8+ T cells sorted from blood, obtained in a trial of the OX40 agonist ivuxolimab. The receptor source for this set is an adult with an advanced solid tumor such as melanoma, head and neck, liver or kidney cancer.

This clone was counted once. This sequence joins TRBV6-6 and TRBJ2-1; D is undetermined. This CDR3 comprises 13 residues. Trimming removed 2 bases from V and 3 bases from J, with 5 bases in between. In germline, CDR1 is MNHNY, CDR2 SVGAGI (reference sequence). The CDR3 DNA reads TGTGCCAGCAGTTACACGAACTACAATGAGCAGTTCTTC. Translated, it gives CASSYTNYNEQFF.

A single count supports this clone. V and J are TRBV6-5 and TRBJ1-3, with D uncertain. The CDR3 totals 15 residues. Germline CDR1 is MNHEY and CDR2 is SVGAGI. V was shortened by 0 bases and J by 1 base, with 7 bases between the two germline ends. CDR3 coding DNA: TGTGCCAGCAGTTACTCCCCGGGATCTGGAAACACCATATATTTT. The encoded protein is CASSYSPGSGNTIYF.

This clone was picked up a small number of times. The genes are TRBV7-6 and TRBJ2-2; D is uncertain. The CDR3 loop spans 14 amino acids. V lost 5 bases to trimming and J lost 10 bases, with 17 bases between them. The germline V gene encodes CDR1 SGHVS and CDR2 FNYEAQ. The CDR3 region has the DNA TGTGCCAGCAGCCCCTCCTTTTACCCGCCGGAGCTGTTTTTT. It translates to CASSPSFYPPELFF.